Sequencing of this T cell receptor (beta chain) was carried out in a study of blood T cells in healthy people across ages. Overall study results and limits: Donors of long life had a larger count of naive CD4+ cells and greater diversity than aged donors.

V lost 7 bases and J 1 base, leaving 8 bases between the germline ends. In germline, CDR1 is MNHEY, CDR2 SVGEGT. This CDR3 spans 14 amino acids. For the second PCR, which ran for about 6 to 12 cycles, a sample-barcoded 5' primer and a J-beta primer mix were used. With 12 random nucleotides, a template-switch adaptor tagged each individual cDNA molecule. A single record per CDR3 protein comes from TCRdb applying MiXCR to the 5' RACE reads. The table has about 800,000 distinct CDR3 sequences, approximately 25% seen once. On this clonotype itself: As yet, its antigen is unknown.

These same records also appear under a second study, on T cells of mothers and their children. That work states: Related pairs of mothers and children showed slightly higher, non-significant overlap versus unrelated pairs.

The clonotype was recovered from a boy aged 10-17 years in good health. The chain uses TRBV6-2 or TRBV6-3 and TRBJ2-6; possible D gene TRBD1, 6 bases. Specimen: blood. Here the CDR3 DNA reads TGTGCCAGCAATGACAGGTCTGGGGCCAACGTCCTGACTTTC. It codes for CASNDRSGANVLTF.